This TCR beta chain comes out of a study of T cell changes during pregnancy in multiple sclerosis. Sequencing was performed with immunoSEQ multiplex PCR; in TCRdb, only in-frame clones are kept and a portion is missing. The sample shows roughly 71,000 clones, roughly nine tenths of them seen only once. Germline values: CDR1 ENHRY, CDR2 SYGVKD. CDR3 length: 15 residues. V lost 5 bases and J lost 2, with 13 bases in between. The sample here was peripheral blood, taken in the first trimester of pregnancy. V gene TRBV10-3 combines with J gene TRBJ2-1; no clear D. This clonotype was sampled from a female donor in good health, enrolled as a control in a pregnancy study. CDR3 bases: TGTGCCATCAGTTTAGAGCATCGAGCCTACAATGAGCAGTTCTTC. Its translation is CAISLEHRAYNEQFF.